This T cell receptor (beta chain) derives from a study of radiotherapy plus CTLA-4 blockade in lung cancer. The germline V gene encodes CDR1 SGHNT and CDR2 YENEEA. The ends were cut back, 2 bases at V and 0 bases at J, with 14 bases in the middle. The CDR3 is 16 amino acids. TCRdb's table, derived via immunoSEQ multiplex PCR, lists solely in-frame clones and lacks some. The sample holds tens of thousands of clones, more than 85% seen once. V gene TRBV11-3 combines with J gene TRBJ2-7; D unclear. Here the sequenced sample was peripheral blood, taken from a patient treated with radiotherapy plus ipilimumab. The clonotype was recovered from a human donor with non-small cell lung cancer who had stable disease on radiotherapy plus ipilimumab. The CDR3 here is CASSLPRLIFSYEQYF. The DNA of the CDR3 is TGTGCCAGCAGCTTACCCCGCTTAATTTTCTCCTACGAGCAGTACTTC.